This T cell receptor (beta chain) was documented in a study of blood T cell repertoires in COVID-19. The participants were between about 18 and 95 years old and came from some 25 US areas. Authors' data handling: Counts of nucleated cells, estimated from reference gene primer amplification, were obtained. Using immunoSEQ multiplex PCR, the repertoire was profiled, and TCRdb retains in-frame clones only, with some absent. V and J calls and clone size are as listed in that table; D and trimming were resolved from the DNA. The sample holds more than 200,000 clones, around 90% seen once. The sequence was obtained from a woman between 50 and 59 years old who had recovered from COVID-19. Material for sequencing was PBMCs or T cells enriched from blood (not recorded which).

Here the CDR3 reads CARSRTGPNYGYTF. The CDR3 nucleotides are TGTGCCAGAAGCCGGACAGGACCTAACTATGGCTACACCTTC. The chain combines TRBV5-3 with TRBJ1-2; 7 positions agree with TRBD1. TRBV5-3 is noted as an ORF with a role that remains uncertain. The CDR3 extends over 14 amino acids. V gave up 4 bases and J gave up 0 bases; unmatched junction bases: 3.